The source of this T cell receptor (beta chain) is a study of identical twins. V was clipped by 5 bases and J by 6 bases, with 13 bases between them. Germline V CDR1 and CDR2: MNHEY, SMNVEV (reference sequence). This CDR3 contains 13 residues. Template switching, a step in the protocol, added a universal primer site, and cDNA carried unique molecular identifiers. TCRdb passed the 5' RACE reads through MiXCR, listing each CDR3 protein once. The table shows around 250,000 distinct CDR3 sequences, with around 6.6% occurring only once. These data are also associated with another study on yellow fever vaccine responses in identical twins.

The V and J genes are TRBV27 and TRBJ1-2; perhaps TRBD1 as D (6 bases). The sequenced material came from memory (CD45RO+) T cells sorted from blood. The source of this sequence is a woman between 18 and 30 years old in good health. The CDR3 DNA reads as TGTGCCAGCAGTGGGGGGCTGTTGGATGGCTACACCTTC. It is translated as CASSGGLLDGYTF.